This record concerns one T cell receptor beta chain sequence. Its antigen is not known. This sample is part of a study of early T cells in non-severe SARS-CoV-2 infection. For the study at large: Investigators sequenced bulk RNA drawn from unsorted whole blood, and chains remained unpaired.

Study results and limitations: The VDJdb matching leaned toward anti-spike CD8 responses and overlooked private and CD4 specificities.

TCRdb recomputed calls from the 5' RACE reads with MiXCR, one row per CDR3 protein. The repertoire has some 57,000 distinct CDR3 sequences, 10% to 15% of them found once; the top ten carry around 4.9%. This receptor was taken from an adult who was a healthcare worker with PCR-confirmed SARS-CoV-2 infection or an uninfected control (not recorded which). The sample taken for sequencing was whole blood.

The CDR3 loop reads CASSLGPSLTGYEQFF. Here the CDR3 DNA reads TGCGCCAGCAGCTTGGGGCCTAGCCTTACTGGCTATGAGCAGTTCTTC. The genes are TRBV5-1 and TRBJ2-1; D may be TRBD2 (5 bases). CDR3 length equals 16 residues. V was pared by 0 bases and J by 8 bases, with 18 bases between. CDR1 SGHRS and CDR2 YFSETQ come from the germline V gene.